These T cell receptor beta chains were read from a single sample in a study of graft-versus-host responses after intestinal transplantation. Method: immunoSEQ multiplex PCR; TCRdb's copy keeps in-frame clones and lacks some. The table shows around 45,000 clones, with over 85% occurring only once. The specimen was PBMCs, collected 330 to 350 days after intestinal transplant. All receptors derive from a human patient who received an intestinal transplant, so some T cells may come from the graft donor. The conserved cysteine and the conserved F or W are not part of the CDR3 here. The order of the fields is clone size, D gene, J gene, V gene, CDR3 protein. A D gene is named only where the DNA matches it firmly. The size of a clone is reported for some rows only, either as once, few or many, or as a class for expanded clones.

abundance: once; d_gene: .; j_gene: TRBJ2-6; v_gene: TRBV5-6; CDR3aa: ASSVTGSGANVLT
abundance: .; d_gene: TRBD2; j_gene: TRBJ2-7; v_gene: TRBV4-3; CDR3aa: ASSRGLGGGSYEQY
abundance: .; d_gene: TRBD1; j_gene: TRBJ1-3; v_gene: TRBV18; CDR3aa: ASSQGQGIYGNTIY
abundance: .; d_gene: .; j_gene: TRBJ1-1; v_gene: TRBV27; CDR3aa: ASSLWGVGNTEAF
abundance: .; d_gene: .; j_gene: TRBJ1-1; v_gene: TRBV29-1; CDR3aa: SVRGTFEAF
abundance: .; d_gene: .; j_gene: TRBJ1-2; v_gene: TRBV7-9; CDR3aa: ASSGVLEPNYGYT
abundance: .; d_gene: .; j_gene: TRBJ2-1; v_gene: TRBV27; CDR3aa: ASSFSANGVIGNEQF
abundance: .; d_gene: TRBD1; j_gene: TRBJ2-7; v_gene: TRBV11-2; CDR3aa: ASSFDRVHEQY
abundance: .; d_gene: TRBD1; j_gene: TRBJ1-1; v_gene: TRBV10-3; CDR3aa: AIRTGAGTVLNTEAF
abundance: .; d_gene: .; j_gene: TRBJ1-1; v_gene: TRBV5-1; CDR3aa: ASSLSWNTEAF
abundance: .; d_gene: TRBD1; j_gene: TRBJ1-2; v_gene: TRBV27; CDR3aa: ASRLQGANYGYT
abundance: .; d_gene: TRBD2; j_gene: TRBJ2-3; v_gene: TRBV5-1; CDR3aa: ASSVLAGPSTDTQY
abundance: few; d_gene: .; j_gene: TRBJ1-4; v_gene: TRBV11-2; CDR3aa: ASSLLLGSEKLF
abundance: .; d_gene: .; j_gene: TRBJ2-1; v_gene: TRBV5-1; CDR3aa: ASSLDDHNEQF
abundance: .; d_gene: .; j_gene: TRBJ2-1; v_gene: TRBV19; CDR3aa: ASSESVNEQF
abundance: .; d_gene: .; j_gene: TRBJ1-4; v_gene: TRBV11-2; CDR3aa: ASSPGGFEKLF
abundance: .; d_gene: .; j_gene: TRBJ2-6; v_gene: TRBV5-4; CDR3aa: ASSVTGSGANVLT
abundance: .; d_gene: TRBD1; j_gene: TRBJ1-2; v_gene: TRBV9; CDR3aa: ASSVGTGYGYT
abundance: .; d_gene: TRBD1; j_gene: TRBJ2-7; v_gene: TRBV19; CDR3aa: ASSLRDRGPSYEQY
abundance: .; d_gene: TRBD1; j_gene: TRBJ1-6; v_gene: TRBV25-1; CDR3aa: ASSARQGDAPLH
abundance: .; d_gene: .; j_gene: TRBJ2-3; v_gene: TRBV9; CDR3aa: ASSGMGASTDTQY
abundance: .; d_gene: .; j_gene: TRBJ2-3; v_gene: TRBV5-4; CDR3aa: ASSPRKLADTQY
abundance: .; d_gene: TRBD1; j_gene: TRBJ2-5; v_gene: TRBV6-5; CDR3aa: ASSYPGGLGTQY
abundance: .; d_gene: .; j_gene: TRBJ2-1; v_gene: TRBV13; CDR3aa: ASSESNEQF
abundance: .; d_gene: .; j_gene: TRBJ1-1; v_gene: TRBV5-1; CDR3aa: ASSLAGGYTEAF
abundance: once; d_gene: .; j_gene: TRBJ1-4; v_gene: TRBV5-1; CDR3aa: ASSLGHEKLF
abundance: .; d_gene: .; j_gene: TRBJ2-7; v_gene: TRBV6-5; CDR3aa: ASSYSGGEQY
abundance: .; d_gene: .; j_gene: .; v_gene: TRBV4-1; CDR3aa: ASSHIWTGRETYEQY
abundance: once; d_gene: .; j_gene: TRBJ2-5; v_gene: TRBV27; CDR3aa: ASSRSLIGETQY
abundance: .; d_gene: .; j_gene: TRBJ1-1; v_gene: TRBV30; CDR3aa: AWILQAKAF
abundance: .; d_gene: TRBD2; j_gene: TRBJ2-7; v_gene: TRBV6-1; CDR3aa: ASGSGRPYEQY
abundance: .; d_gene: .; j_gene: TRBJ2-6; v_gene: TRBV9; CDR3aa: ASSAASGANVLT
abundance: .; d_gene: TRBD1; j_gene: TRBJ2-3; v_gene: TRBV6-6; CDR3aa: ASTQRTGRDTQY
abundance: .; d_gene: .; j_gene: TRBJ2-1; v_gene: TRBV4-2; CDR3aa: ASSQEWDLEGEQF
abundance: .; d_gene: .; j_gene: TRBJ2-7; v_gene: TRBV5-6; CDR3aa: ASSLRRYEQY
abundance: .; d_gene: .; j_gene: TRBJ2-7; v_gene: TRBV6-5; CDR3aa: ASGHNEQY
abundance: .; d_gene: .; j_gene: TRBJ1-6; v_gene: TRBV6-5; CDR3aa: ASSYLRGSPLH
abundance: .; d_gene: .; j_gene: TRBJ1-6; v_gene: TRBV2; CDR3aa: AGGGRTVESPLH
abundance: .; d_gene: .; j_gene: TRBJ1-3; v_gene: TRBV28; CDR3aa: ASSLSARVGNTIY
abundance: .; d_gene: .; j_gene: TRBJ2-7; v_gene: TRBV11-1; CDR3aa: ASSFSRGTYEQY
abundance: .; d_gene: .; j_gene: TRBJ2-2; v_gene: TRBV13; CDR3aa: ASTNSTGSAGELF
abundance: .; d_gene: .; j_gene: TRBJ2-1; v_gene: TRBV6-1; CDR3aa: ASGELLSYNEQF
abundance: .; d_gene: TRBD2; j_gene: TRBJ2-1; v_gene: TRBV7-3; CDR3aa: ASSLMRGLAGGPDNEQF
abundance: .; d_gene: .; j_gene: TRBJ1-6; v_gene: TRBV6-5; CDR3aa: ASSSSRPDNSPLH
abundance: .; d_gene: TRBD1; j_gene: TRBJ2-5; v_gene: TRBV5-1; CDR3aa: ASSLGNRGSGQETQY
abundance: .; d_gene: .; j_gene: TRBJ2-3; v_gene: TRBV28; CDR3aa: ASRVVERDTQY
abundance: .; d_gene: TRBD2; j_gene: TRBJ2-2; v_gene: TRBV27; CDR3aa: ASSSGLATTGELF
abundance: .; d_gene: .; j_gene: TRBJ1-2; v_gene: TRBV6-6; CDR3aa: ASSNTGLYGYT
abundance: .; d_gene: TRBD2; j_gene: TRBJ2-5; v_gene: TRBV15; CDR3aa: ATSRTSGEETQY
abundance: .; d_gene: TRBD1; j_gene: TRBJ1-1; v_gene: TRBV5-1; CDR3aa: ASSYDRVSEAF
abundance: .; d_gene: .; j_gene: TRBJ2-3; v_gene: TRBV12-5; CDR3aa: ASGLGTSTDTQY
abundance: .; d_gene: .; j_gene: TRBJ1-2; v_gene: TRBV6-5; CDR3aa: ASSGGQGRNYGYT
abundance: .; d_gene: .; j_gene: TRBJ2-3; v_gene: TRBV5-6; CDR3aa: ASSLADTDTQY